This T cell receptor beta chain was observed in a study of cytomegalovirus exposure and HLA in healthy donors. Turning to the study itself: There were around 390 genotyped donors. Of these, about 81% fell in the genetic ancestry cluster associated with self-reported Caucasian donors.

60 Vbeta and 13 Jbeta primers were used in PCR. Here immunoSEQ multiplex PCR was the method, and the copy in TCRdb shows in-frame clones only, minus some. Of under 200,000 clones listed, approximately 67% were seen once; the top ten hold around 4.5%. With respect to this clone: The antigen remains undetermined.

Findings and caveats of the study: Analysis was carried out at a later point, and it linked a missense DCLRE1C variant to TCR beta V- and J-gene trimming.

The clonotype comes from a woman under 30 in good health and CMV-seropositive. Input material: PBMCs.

CDR3 loop: CASSSSSGRGGRETQYF. DNA of the CDR3: TGTGCCAGCAGCTCATCTAGCGGGAGAGGGGGGAGAGAGACCCAGTACTTC. The chain recombines TRBV7-3 with TRBJ2-5; 10 nucleotides align to TRBD2. The CDR3 spans 17 residues. V was pared by 4 bases and J by 4 bases, with 12 bases of the junction left unmatched. Germline V gene data show CDR1 as SGHTA and CDR2 as FQGTGA.